These 22 T cell receptor beta chains came from one sample sequenced in a study of blood T cell repertoires in COVID-19 (TCRdb year 2020). Library construction relied on the immunoSEQ multiplex PCR assay. Not all clones reach the TCRdb copy of this immuneACCESS table, which keeps in-frame sequences only. Checked studies attribute under half of the gap to unresolved V genes and leave the rest unexplained. This sample gives 200,000 to 300,000 clones in total; approximately 86% of them show up just once. The ten biggest clones cover just over 7% of the sample. What was sequenced was peripheral blood. The receptors were gathered from a man between 60 and 75 years old who had recovered from COVID-19.

This chain links TRBV29-1 with TRBJ1-2, with D maybe TRBD1 (6 bases). V was cut by 5 bases and J by 0 bases, with 10 bases left in between. The CDR3 spans 13 residues. CDR1 is SQVTM and CDR2 is ANQGSEA in the germline V gene. CDR3 DNA sequence: TGCAGCGTTTCCAGGGGTGCTAACTATGGCTACACCTTC. This codes for CSVSRGANYGYTF.

Worth noting for this clone: An end of the junction does not agree with germline; a read error may underlie this. V usage is TRBV5-1 and J usage is TRBJ1-1; 11 bases agree with TRBD1. The CDR3 contains 16 residues. The germline V gene encodes CDR1 SGHRS and CDR2 YFSETQ. The DNA for the CDR3 is TGCGCCCGCAGCGGGCGGGCCGGACAGGGGGCGACTGAAGCTTTCTTT. Translating gives CARSGRAGQGATEAFF.

The chain recombines TRBV5-1 with TRBJ1-1; 7 nucleotides align to TRBD1. The CDR3 spans 15 residues. J gave up 5 bases and V 0 bases, and 7 bases lay outside the gene matches. CDR1 is SGHRS and CDR2 is YFSETQ in the germline V gene. The CDR3 spells CASSLEHRGRTEAFF. The CDR3 DNA reads TGCGCCAGCAGCTTGGAGCACAGGGGCCGGACTGAAGCTTTCTTT.

The chain links TRBV5-1 to TRBJ2-7, with D maybe TRBD2 (6 bases). V dropped 2 bases and J dropped 0 bases, with 9 bases sitting between them. CDR3 size: 14 residues. Germline values: CDR1 SGHRS, CDR2 YFSETQ. In DNA form, the CDR3 reads TGCGCCAGCAGCTTCCGGGACTTCTCCTACGAGCAGTACTTC. It encodes CASSFRDFSYEQYF.

The V gene is TRBV5-1, the J gene TRBJ2-3; weak D call: TRBD1 (5 bases). Trimming left V 0 bases short and J 0 bases short, with 11 bases between. The CDR3 consists of 16 residues. CDR1 SGHRS and CDR2 YFSETQ come from the germline V gene. In DNA form, the CDR3 reads TGCGCCAGCAGCTTGGATTCCCCAGGGAGCACAGATACGCAGTATTTT. As protein: CASSLDSPGSTDTQYF.

This chain joins TRBV19 and TRBJ2-3, with 8 bases that match TRBD1. Germline V gives CDR1 LNHDA, CDR2 SQIVND (reference sequence). CDR3 size: 13 residues. V dropped 8 bases and J dropped 3; count of bases not matched to a gene: 4. The CDR3: CASADRATDTQYF. For the CDR3, the DNA is TGTGCCAGTGCGGACAGGGCAACAGATACGCAGTATTTT.

This clone turned up a few times. The chain carries TRBV10-2 and TRBJ2-7; weak D call: TRBD1 (6 bases). This CDR3 has 13 amino acids. The germline V gene has CDR1 WSHSY and CDR2 SAAADI. V lost 6 bases and J 2 bases, leaving 11 bases between the germline ends. The CDR3 spells CASSPGQTYEQYF. The CDR3 nucleotides are TGCGCCAGCAGCCCCGGACAGACCTACGAGCAGTACTTC.

V is TRBV20-1 and J is TRBJ1-1; the D gene is possibly TRBD1 (5 bases). CDR1 is DFQATT, CDR2 SNEGSKA, per germline (reference sequence). V lost 3 bases, J lost 0 bases, and 11 bases lay in between. This CDR3 is 14 amino acids long. CDR3 protein: CSASRGSLNTEAFF. Written as DNA, the CDR3 is TGCAGTGCTAGTAGGGGCAGCCTGAACACTGAAGCTTTCTTT.

The sample holds one count of this clone. V usage is TRBV3-1 (or the pseudogene TRBV3-2) and J usage is TRBJ1-6; the match to TRBD1 covers 9 bases. The CDR3 runs 14 residues. Per the germline V gene, CDR1 is LGHDT and CDR2 is YNNKEL (reference sequence). Germline trimming cut 7 bases from V and 8 bases from J; bases unmatched to any gene: 6. The chain's CDR3 is CASTSWDRDSPLHF. The CDR3 region has the DNA TGTGCCAGCACTTCCTGGGACAGGGATTCACCCCTCCACTTT.

This chain connects TRBV5-1 to TRBJ2-7, with 11 bases matching TRBD1. With V trimmed by 2 bases and J by 5 bases, 6 bases remained unmatched. CDR1 is SGHRS and CDR2 is YFSETQ in the germline V gene. The CDR3 extends over 15 amino acids. DNA of the CDR3: TGCGCCAGCAGCTTATCGGACAGGGGGCTCCACGAGCAGTACTTC. Amino acids: CASSLSDRGLHEQYF.

As concerns this clone: The same CDR3 is also encoded by other DNA sequences in this sample. The chain combines TRBV12-3 or TRBV12-4 with TRBJ1-6; D unclear. Trimming took off 5 bases at V and 3 bases at J, with 5 bases between the two ends. The CDR3 runs to 13 residues. CDR3 region: CASSPLYNSPLHF. The CDR3 DNA follows: TGTGCCAGCAGTCCCCTCTATAATTCACCCCTCCACTTT.

The chain links TRBV5-1 to TRBJ1-1, with D tentatively TRBD1 (5 bases). With 6 bases removed from V and 5 bases from J, the gap between germline ends came to 8 bases. Germline loops: CDR1 SGHRS, CDR2 YFSETQ. There are 11 residues in the CDR3. CDR3 protein: CASTGGTEAFF. CDR3 coding DNA: TGCGCCAGCACCGGGGGTACTGAAGCTTTCTTT.

The gene calls are TRBV5-4 and TRBJ2-5; 10 nucleotides agree with TRBD2. The V segment lost 3 bases and the J segment 9 bases; nucleotides outside the gene matches: 8. This CDR3 is 14 amino acids long. In germline, CDR1 is SGHNT, CDR2 YYREEE (reference sequence). The CDR3 nucleotides read TGTGCCAGCAGCTCTTCCAAGCGGGGGGGGGCCCAGTACTTC. This codes for CASSSSKRGGAQYF.

This chain links TRBV27 with TRBJ2-2, with 8 bases matching TRBD2. V trimming: 3 bases; J trimming: 7 bases; junction bases outside the gene matches: 10. Germline CDR1 and CDR2: MNHEY and SMNVEV (reference sequence). The CDR3 sequence is 16 residues long. The CDR3 nucleotides read TGTGCCAGCAGTTTGCAAGTCGGGGGGGCGAGCGGGGAGCTGTTTTTT. It yields the protein CASSLQVGGASGELFF.

The chain couples TRBV18 to TRBJ2-7; D remains unclear. This CDR3 spans 12 amino acids. Germline values: CDR1 KGHSH, CDR2 LQKENI. With 2 bases removed from V and 3 bases from J, the gap between germline ends came to 5 bases. CDR3 bases: TGTGCCAGCTCACCATCCAGCTACGAGCAGTACTTC. This gives the protein CASSPSSYEQYF.

This clone was seen more than once but under ten times. The chain recombines TRBV6-5 with TRBJ1-1, with 9 positions matching TRBD1. Germline CDR1 and CDR2: MNHEY and SVGAGI. CDR3 length: 15 residues. V lost 5 bases and J lost 10; bases outside the gene matches: 14. The DNA of the CDR3 is TGTGCCAGCAGTCCCTCAATTACAGGGGGCACAGGAGCTTTCTTT. Translating it yields CASSPSITGGTGAFF.

This clone came up once. The chain is built from TRBV11-2 and TRBJ2-1; weak D call: TRBD1 (5 bases). V was shortened by 1 base and J by 4 bases, with 8 bases between the two germline ends. The CDR3 totals 14 residues. CDR1 is SGHAT, CDR2 FQNNGV, per germline. CDR3 protein: CASSLGSGYNEQFF. CDR3 sequence (DNA): TGTGCCAGCAGCTTAGGATCAGGGTACAATGAGCAGTTCTTC.

The CDR3 DNA reads TGTGCCAGCTCACCGAAATTGGTCACAGGAACTAATGAAAAACTGTTTTTT. This codes for CASSPKLVTGTNEKLFF. The chain has TRBV18 and TRBJ1-4; tentative D call: TRBD1 (5 bases). The germline V and J ends were trimmed by 3 bases and 1 base, with 15 bases remaining between them. This CDR3 is built from 17 residues. Per the germline V gene, CDR1 is KGHSH and CDR2 is LQKENI.

The chain has TRBV5-1 and TRBJ2-1, with D perhaps TRBD2 (6 bases). The germline V gene has CDR1 SGHRS and CDR2 YFSETQ. V lost 6 bases, J lost 0 bases, and 22 bases lay in between. The CDR3 extends over 18 amino acids. CDR3 coding DNA: TGCGCCAGCACGCGCGGGACCCTTGGCAGAAGCTCCTACAATGAGCAGTTCTTC. Translation gives CASTRGTLGRSSYNEQFF.

The chain links TRBV11-3 to TRBJ2-3; TRBD2 agrees at 7 bases. Losses at the gene ends were 3 bases for V and 2 bases for J; bases not matched to a gene: 5. The germline CDR1 and CDR2 sequences are SGHNT and YENEEA. This CDR3 contains 15 residues. The CDR3, as DNA: TGTGCCAGCAGCTTTAGGAGCGGGACCACAGATACGCAGTATTTT. Residues: CASSFRSGTTDTQYF.

This chain joins TRBV28 and TRBJ2-3; 8 bases are shared with TRBD2. V was clipped by 5 bases and J by 0 bases; unmatched bases: 7. In germline, CDR1 is MDHEN, CDR2 SYDVKM. The CDR3 spans 16 residues. The CDR3, as DNA: TGTGCCAGCAGTACCCTCGGGAGGGGCAGCACAGATACGCAGTATTTT. Translating it yields CASSTLGRGSTDTQYF.

The chain recombines TRBV11-2 with TRBJ1-1, with D unresolved. The ends were cut back, 2 bases at V and 4 bases at J, with 5 bases in the middle. The CDR3 is made up of 12 amino acids. Germline values: CDR1 SGHAT, CDR2 FQNNGV. Here the CDR3 reads CASSLFGTEAFF. CDR3 nucleotides: TGTGCCAGCAGCTTATTCGGCACTGAAGCTTTCTTT.